This TCR beta chain derives from a study of cytomegalovirus exposure and HLA in healthy donors. As for the study in general: One earlier analysis, a look at around 180 million T cells, found almost 120 million unique TCR beta sequences.

General observations from the study: At a 0.05 false discovery rate, a later analysis found some 17,000 TCR beta sequences to be associated with HLA alleles. Rates of TCR association differed by HLA locus in a later analysis, with DRB1 highest and HLA-C lowest. Later analysis suggested links between common viral pathogens and several top significant clusters.

Primers for the PCR totalled 60 Vbeta and 13 Jbeta. The repertoire was sequenced with immunoSEQ multiplex PCR; TCRdb's copy has only in-frame clones and lacks some. The sample yields about 78,000 clones, approximately 77% seen once. This clone was counted only a few times. Its cognate antigen is unknown. Other DNA sequences in the sample encode the same CDR3. Input material: PBMCs. This TCR derives from a woman aged 40 to 50 in good health and CMV-seropositive.

DNA of the CDR3: TGTGCCAGCAGCGTACAGGGTAACTATGGCTACACCTTC. It codes for CASSVQGNYGYTF. This sequence joins TRBV9 and TRBJ1-2; the D gene is possibly TRBD1 (5 bases). In germline, CDR1 is SGDLS, CDR2 YYNGEE. V lost 1 base and J lost 1, with 5 bases in between. The CDR3 extends over 13 amino acids.